The 16 T cell receptor beta chains below were found in one sample sequenced in a study of CDR3 diversity in severe acne. One entry per CDR3 protein results from TCRdb running MiXCR on the PCR reads. Of 97,000 or so distinct CDR3 sequences in the sample, under 60% were seen once. The specimen sequenced was blood. The receptors here all came from a male donor with acne.

The chain recombines TRBV18 with TRBJ2-7, with D possibly TRBD2 on 5 matching bases. Trimming shortened V by 7 bases and J by 4 bases, and 8 bases separated the two germline ends. This CDR3 comprises 11 residues. Germline loops: CDR1 KGHSH, CDR2 LQKENI. DNA for the CDR3: TGTGCCAGCTTTAGCGTGTACGAGCAGTACTTC. Translating it yields CASFSVYEQYF. Together with reference TRBV18 and TRBJ2-7, the CDR3 gives the full variable domain: NAGVMQNPRHLVRRRGQEARLRCSPMKGHSHVYWYRQLPEEGLKFMVYLQKENIIDESGMPKERFSAEFPKEGPSILRIQQVVRGDSAAYFCASFSVYEQYFGPGTRLTVT.

This clonotype came up many times. The gene calls are TRBV6-1 and TRBJ2-2; D unresolved. Germline values: CDR1 MNHNS, CDR2 SASEGT. This CDR3 has 12 residues. Trimming shortened V by 6 bases and J by 6 bases, and 8 bases separated the two germline ends. CDR3 sequence reads: CASSEPAGELFF. Here the CDR3 DNA reads TGTGCCAGCAGCGAACCAGCCGGGGAGCTGTTTTTT.

The rearrangement joins TRBV7-2 to TRBJ1-5, with D perhaps matching TRBD1 (6 bases). The germline V and J ends were trimmed by 6 bases and 0 bases, with 12 bases remaining between them. The germline V gene has CDR1 SGHTA and CDR2 FQGNSA. The length of the CDR3 is 15 residues. In DNA, the CDR3 is TGTGCCAGCAGTTCCTGGGACAATAGCAATCAGCCCCAGCATTTT. Translating gives CASSSWDNSNQPQHF.

The genes are TRBV28 and TRBJ1-1; 7 nucleotides align to TRBD1. The CDR3 runs to 14 residues. J was trimmed by 4 bases and V by 5 bases; bases with no gene match: 7. Germline lookup yields CDR1 MDHEN and CDR2 SYDVKM. CDR3 sequence reads: CASSVRQGGTEAFF. Written as DNA, the CDR3 is TGTGCCAGCAGTGTAAGACAGGGCGGCACTGAAGCTTTCTTT.

This clonotype occurred many times. CDR3 DNA sequence: TGTGCCAGCAGCGCTTGGGCTAGCAAAGAGACCCAGTACTTC. Protein sequence: CASSAWASKETQYF. J is TRBJ2-5 and V is TRBV7-9; perhaps TRBD2 as D (5 bases). CDR1 SEHNR and CDR2 FQNEAQ come from the germline V gene (reference sequence). The CDR3 has 14 amino acids. Trimming cost V 5 bases and J 3 bases, with 13 bases left between them.

This clonotype showed up many times. The CDR3 reads CASSSGPRDTQYF. The CDR3 DNA is TGTGCCAGCAGCTCGGGACCCCGAGATACGCAGTATTTT. This sequence joins TRBV7-9 and TRBJ2-3, with D possibly being TRBD1 or TRBD2 (5 bases each). CDR1 is SEHNR and CDR2 is FQNEAQ in the germline V gene (reference sequence). The CDR3 spans 13 residues. V lost 4 bases to trimming and J lost 5 bases, with 10 bases between them.

V gene TRBV29-1 combines with J gene TRBJ2-7; 9 positions agree with TRBD2. Germline V lookup: CDR1 SQVTM, CDR2 ANQGSEA. This CDR3 spans 14 amino acids. Losses at the gene ends were 7 bases for V and 4 bases for J; bases not matched to a gene: 11. The CDR3: CSAILAGRGYEQYF. CDR3 in DNA: TGCAGCGCGATACTAGCGGGCAGGGGATACGAGCAGTACTTC.

This sequence joins TRBV6-5 and TRBJ2-7, with D maybe TRBD1 (5 bases). The CDR3 is made up of 13 amino acids. CDR1 MNHEY and CDR2 SVGAGI come from the germline V gene. The germline V and J ends were trimmed by 0 bases and 6 bases, with 9 bases remaining between them. The CDR3 reads CASSYSPGIEQYF. Written as DNA, the CDR3 is TGTGCCAGCAGTTACTCGCCAGGGATCGAGCAGTACTTC.

This clonotype was recorded a few times. This sequence joins TRBV6-1 and TRBJ2-1, with D tentatively TRBD2 (5 bases). The ends were cut back, 3 bases at V and 12 bases at J, with 21 bases in the middle. Germline loops: CDR1 MNHNS, CDR2 SASEGT. The length of the CDR3 is 15 residues. In nucleotides, the CDR3 is TGTGCCAGCAGTGAGACGGACCTATCCGGTGAGGGGCAGTTCTTC. Amino acid sequence: CASSETDLSGEGQFF.

This chain links TRBV25-1 with TRBJ2-5; 13 nucleotides match TRBD2. Per germline, CDR1 MGHDK and CDR2 SYGVNS. CDR3 size: 19 residues. J lost 6 bases, V lost 0 bases, and 13 bases had no gene match. The DNA of the CDR3 is TGTGCCAGCAGTGAATATCCCGGACTAGCGGGAGATTCATCGAAGACCCAGTACTTC. Translation gives CASSEYPGLAGDSSKTQYF.

The gene calls are TRBV15 and TRBJ1-5; D gene uncertain. V shed 0 bases and J shed 1 base, with 7 bases lying between them. The CDR3 extends over 15 amino acids. Germline V gene lookup returns CDR1 LNHNV and CDR2 YYDKDF (reference sequence). The CDR3 is CATSRDVGSNQPQHF. The DNA of the CDR3 is TGTGCCACCAGCAGAGACGTGGGCAGCAATCAGCCCCAGCATTTT. Using reference TRBV15 and TRBJ1-5 for the parts outside the CDR3, the full variable domain is DAMVIQNPRYQVTQFGKPVTLSCSQTLNHNVMYWYQQKSSQAPKLLFHYYDKDFNNEADTPDNFQSRRPNTSFCFLDIRSPGLGDTAMYLCATSRDVGSNQPQHFGDGTRLSIL.

As regards this clonotype: One base away lies a much larger clone, so this may be a sequencing read error. V is TRBV6-1 and J is TRBJ1-6, with D perhaps TRBD1 (6 bases). Germline CDR1 is MNHNS and CDR2 is SASEGT. V lost 3 bases and J 11 bases, leaving 14 bases between the germline ends. The CDR3 runs to 14 residues. The CDR3 region is CASSDMGASPPLHF. The CDR3 DNA reads TGTGCCAGCAGTGATATGGGGGCTAGTCCACCCCTCCACTTT.

V usage is TRBV5-1 and J usage is TRBJ1-2; D not resolved. The CDR3 loop spans 13 amino acids. Germline CDR1 is SGHRS and CDR2 is YFSETQ. V shed 0 bases and J shed 12 bases, with 15 bases lying between them. The CDR3 is CASSLAGMAGHTF. CDR3 sequence (DNA): TGCGCCAGCAGCTTGGCGGGGATGGCGGGCCACACCTTC.

Remarks on this clonotype: A much larger clone is a single base away; this may be a read error. The chain employs TRBV7-3 and TRBJ2-3, with TRBD2 matching over 8 bases. Germline V lookup: CDR1 SGHTA, CDR2 FQGTGA. V shed 5 bases, J shed 1 base, and the junction held 8 bases outside the gene matches. The length of the CDR3 is 16 residues. The CDR3 region is CASSSSGLGGTDTQYF. In DNA form, the CDR3 reads TGTGCCAGCAGCAGCTCGGGACTAGGGGGCACAGATACGCAGTATTTT. The full variable domain, rest sourced from reference TRBV7-3 and TRBJ2-3, is GAGVSQTPSNKVTEKGKYVELRCDPISGHTALYWYRQSLGQGPEFLIYFQGTGAADDSGLPNDRFFAVRPEGSVSTLKIQRTERGDSAVYLCASSSSGLGGTDTQYFGPGTRLTVL.

The chain combines TRBV7-8 with TRBJ1-1; weak D call: TRBD1 (5 bases). Germline-derived CDR1 and CDR2 are SGHVS and FQNEAQ. Trimming pared 1 base from V and 1 base from J, leaving 10 bases between. This CDR3 spans 15 amino acids. CDR3 nucleotides: TGTGCCAGCAGCTTAGGGGGGGTGGGGAACACTGAAGCTTTCTTT. Its protein is CASSLGGVGNTEAFF.

This rearrangement joins TRBV29-1 to TRBJ1-1, with a possible D match to TRBD1 (5 bases). The V end was cut by 7 bases, the J end by 1 base, with 16 bases between. Germline CDR1 is SQVTM and CDR2 is ANQGSEA. The CDR3 spans 14 residues. The CDR3 region is CSAHAGRKNTEAFF. The CDR3 nucleotides read TGCAGCGCCCATGCGGGACGGAAGAACACTGAAGCTTTCTTT.